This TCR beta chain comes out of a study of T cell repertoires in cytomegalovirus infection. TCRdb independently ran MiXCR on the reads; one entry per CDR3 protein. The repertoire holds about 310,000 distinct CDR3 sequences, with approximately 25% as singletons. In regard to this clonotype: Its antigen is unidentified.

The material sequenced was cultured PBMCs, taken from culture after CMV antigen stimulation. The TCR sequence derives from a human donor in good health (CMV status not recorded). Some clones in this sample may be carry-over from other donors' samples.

DNA of the CDR3: TGTGCCAGCAGCTTAGTCAGGGGGCGCCCCGGGGAGCTGTTTTTT. Protein product: CASSLVRGRPGELFF. The chain is built from TRBV11-2 and TRBJ2-2; TRBD1 agrees at 8 bases. Looked up from germline, CDR1 is SGHAT and CDR2 is FQNNGV. The ends lost 1 base at V and 6 bases at J; junction bases unmatched: 4. The CDR3 is 15 amino acids.